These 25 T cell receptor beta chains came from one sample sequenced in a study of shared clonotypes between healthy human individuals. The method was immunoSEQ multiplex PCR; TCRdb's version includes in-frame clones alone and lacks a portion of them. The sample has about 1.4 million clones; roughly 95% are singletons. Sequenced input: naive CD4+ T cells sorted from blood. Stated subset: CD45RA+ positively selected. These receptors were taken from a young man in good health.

CDR3 nucleotide sequence: TGTGCCAGCAGCTTGTTGGGGCTTGCGCAGTACTTC. This sequence encodes CASSLLGLAQYF. This sequence joins TRBV5-6 and TRBJ2-7, with D maybe TRBD1 (5 bases). V was pared by 1 base and J by 9 bases, with 11 bases between. The CDR3 covers 12 residues. The germline V gene encodes CDR1 SGHDT and CDR2 YYEEEE.

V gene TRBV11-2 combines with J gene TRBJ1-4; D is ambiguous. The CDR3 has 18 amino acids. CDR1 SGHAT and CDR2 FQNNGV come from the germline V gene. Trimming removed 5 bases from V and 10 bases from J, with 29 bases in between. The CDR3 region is CASSPTRPSRVDEGKLFF. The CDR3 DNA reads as TGTGCCAGCAGCCCAACCAGGCCGTCTAGGGTGGATGAGGGAAAACTGTTTTTT. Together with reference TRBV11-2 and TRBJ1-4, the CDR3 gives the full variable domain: EAGVAQSPRYKIIEKRQSVAFWCNPISGHATLYWYQQILGQGPKLLIQFQNNGVVDDSQLPKDRFSAERLKGVDSTLKIQPAKLEDSAVYLCASSPTRPSRVDEGKLFFGSGTQLSVL.

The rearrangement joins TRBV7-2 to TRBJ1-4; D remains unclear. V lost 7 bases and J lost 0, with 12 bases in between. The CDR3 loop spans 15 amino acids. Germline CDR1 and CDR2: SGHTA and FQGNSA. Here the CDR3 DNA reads TGTGCCAGCAAGGAGGGCGGAACAACTAATGAAAAACTGTTTTTT. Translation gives CASKEGGTTNEKLFF.

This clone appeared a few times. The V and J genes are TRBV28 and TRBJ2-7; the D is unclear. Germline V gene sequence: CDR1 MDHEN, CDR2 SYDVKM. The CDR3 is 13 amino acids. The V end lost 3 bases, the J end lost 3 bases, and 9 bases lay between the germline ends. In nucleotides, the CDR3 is TGTGCCAGCAGTTTTGAAGTGATCTACGAGCAGTACTTC. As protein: CASSFEVIYEQYF.

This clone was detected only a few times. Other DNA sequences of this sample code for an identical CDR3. DNA for the CDR3: TGTGCCAGCAGCCTGAGCTCCTACGAGCAGTACTTC. Translated, it gives CASSLSSYEQYF. The gene calls are TRBV11-2 and TRBJ2-7; D remains unclear. Germline CDR1 is SGHAT and CDR2 is FQNNGV. CDR3 length: 12 amino acids. V was pared by 5 bases and J by 0 bases, with 5 bases between.

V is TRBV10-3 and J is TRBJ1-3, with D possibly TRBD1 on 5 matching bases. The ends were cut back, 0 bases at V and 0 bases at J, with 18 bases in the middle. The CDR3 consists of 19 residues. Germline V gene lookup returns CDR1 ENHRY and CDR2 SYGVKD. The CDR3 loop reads CAISESSFATVTSGNTIYF. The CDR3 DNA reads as TGTGCCATCAGTGAGTCCTCGTTTGCGACAGTAACCTCTGGAAACACCATATATTTT.

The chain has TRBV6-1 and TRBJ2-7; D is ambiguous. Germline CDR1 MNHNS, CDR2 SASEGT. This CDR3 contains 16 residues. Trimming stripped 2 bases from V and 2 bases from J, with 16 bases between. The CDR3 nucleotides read TGTGCCAGCAGTGAAAGGGATCTGGATCCGGCCTACGAGCAGTACTTC. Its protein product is CASSERDLDPAYEQYF.

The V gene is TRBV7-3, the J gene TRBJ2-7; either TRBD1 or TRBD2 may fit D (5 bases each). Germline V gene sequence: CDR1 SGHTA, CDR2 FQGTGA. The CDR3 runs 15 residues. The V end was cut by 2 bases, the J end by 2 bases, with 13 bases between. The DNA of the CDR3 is TGTGCCAGCAGCTTACGGGGCCAGCTAGCCTACGAGCAGTACTTC. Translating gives CASSLRGQLAYEQYF.

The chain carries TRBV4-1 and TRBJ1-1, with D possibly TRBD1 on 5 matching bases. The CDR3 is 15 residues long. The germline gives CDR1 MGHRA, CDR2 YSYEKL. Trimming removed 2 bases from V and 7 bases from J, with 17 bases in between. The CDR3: CASSQSQGRGIEAFF. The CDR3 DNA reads TGCGCCAGCAGCCAAAGTCAGGGTCGGGGGATTGAAGCTTTCTTT.

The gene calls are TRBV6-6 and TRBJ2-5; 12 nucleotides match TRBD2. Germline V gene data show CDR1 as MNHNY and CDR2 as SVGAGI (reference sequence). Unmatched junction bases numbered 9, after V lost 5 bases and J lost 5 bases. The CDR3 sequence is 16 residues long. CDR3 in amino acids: CASSPVLAGGWETQYF. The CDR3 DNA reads TGTGCCAGCAGTCCGGTACTAGCGGGGGGTTGGGAGACCCAGTACTTC.

CDR3 in amino acids: CASSRYSGSLDNEQFF. In DNA, the CDR3 is TGTGCCAGCTCCCGGTATAGCGGGAGCCTGGACAATGAGCAGTTCTTC. This chain uses TRBV18 with TRBJ2-1; 9 bases are a match to TRBD2. The CDR3 is 16 residues long. The junction had 11 bases not matched to a gene; V was cut back by 6 bases and J by 5 bases. Germline CDR1 reads KGHSH; CDR2 reads LQKENI. Combining the CDR3 with reference TRBV18 and TRBJ2-1 gives the whole variable domain NAGVMQNPRHLVRRRGQEARLRCSPMKGHSHVYWYRQLPEEGLKFMVYLQKENIIDESGMPKERFSAEFPKEGPSILRIQQVVRGDSAAYFCASSRYSGSLDNEQFFGPGTRLTVL.

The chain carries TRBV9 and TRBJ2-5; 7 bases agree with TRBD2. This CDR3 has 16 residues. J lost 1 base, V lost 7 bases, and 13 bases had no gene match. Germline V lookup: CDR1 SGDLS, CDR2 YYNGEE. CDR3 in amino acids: CASPLNFCGSQETQYF. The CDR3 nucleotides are TGTGCCAGCCCCCTGAATTTCTGCGGGAGCCAAGAGACCCAGTACTTC.

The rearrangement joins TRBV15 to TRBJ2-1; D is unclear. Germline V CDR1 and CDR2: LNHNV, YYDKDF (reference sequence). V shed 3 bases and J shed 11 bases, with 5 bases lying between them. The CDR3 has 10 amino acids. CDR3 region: CATSSFKQFF. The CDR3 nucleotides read TGTGCCACCAGCAGCTTTAAGCAGTTCTTC.

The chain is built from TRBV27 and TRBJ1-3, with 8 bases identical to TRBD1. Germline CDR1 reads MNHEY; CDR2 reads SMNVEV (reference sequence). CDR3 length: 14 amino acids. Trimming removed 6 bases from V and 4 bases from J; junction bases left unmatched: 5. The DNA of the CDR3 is TGTGCCAGCAGCAGGGGGCCGAGCGGAAACACCATATATTTT. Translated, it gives CASSRGPSGNTIYF.

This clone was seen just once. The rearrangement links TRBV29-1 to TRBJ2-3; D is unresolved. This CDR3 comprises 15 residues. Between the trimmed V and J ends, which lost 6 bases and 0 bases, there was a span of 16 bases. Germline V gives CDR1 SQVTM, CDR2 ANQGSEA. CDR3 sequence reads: CSVNRAQSSTDTQYF. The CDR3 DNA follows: TGCAGCGTAAACCGGGCCCAGAGTAGCACAGATACGCAGTATTTT.

The DNA of the CDR3 is TGTGCCAGCAGCCACTCCCGGACAGGGGGTGGAAACACCATATATTTT. Its protein product is CASSHSRTGGGNTIYF. This chain uses TRBV9 with TRBJ1-3; 10 positions match TRBD1. Germline-derived CDR1 and CDR2 are SGDLS and YYNGEE. Losses at the gene ends were 4 bases for V and 3 bases for J; bases not matched to a gene: 7. The CDR3 has 16 residues.

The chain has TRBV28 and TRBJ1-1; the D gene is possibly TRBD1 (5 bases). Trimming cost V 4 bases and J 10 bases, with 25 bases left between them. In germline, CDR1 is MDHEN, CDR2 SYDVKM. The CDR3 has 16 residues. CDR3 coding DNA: TGTGCCAGCAGTTCCTACCGAAGGGGATCTATGTTGTCAGCTTTCTTT. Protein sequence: CASSSYRRGSMLSAFF. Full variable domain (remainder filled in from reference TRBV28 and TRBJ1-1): DVKVTQSSRYLVKRTGEKVFLECVQDMDHENMFWYRQDPGLGLRLIYFSYDVKMKEKGDIPEGYSVSREKKERFSLILESASTNQTSMYLCASSSYRRGSMLSAFFGQGTRLTVV.

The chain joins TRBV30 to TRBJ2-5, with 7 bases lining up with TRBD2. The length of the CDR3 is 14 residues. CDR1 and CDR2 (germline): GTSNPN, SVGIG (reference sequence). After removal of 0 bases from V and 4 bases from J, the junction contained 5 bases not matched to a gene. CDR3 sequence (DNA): TGTGCCTGGAGTGTAGGTTCTAGCGGAGAGACCCAGTACTTC. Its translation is CAWSVGSSGETQYF.

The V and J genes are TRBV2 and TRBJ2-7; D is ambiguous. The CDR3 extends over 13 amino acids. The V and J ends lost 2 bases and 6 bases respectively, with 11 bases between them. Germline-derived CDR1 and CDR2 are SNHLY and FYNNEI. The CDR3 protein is CASSESNYGEQYF. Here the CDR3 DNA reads TGTGCCAGCAGTGAATCGAATTACGGCGAGCAGTACTTC.

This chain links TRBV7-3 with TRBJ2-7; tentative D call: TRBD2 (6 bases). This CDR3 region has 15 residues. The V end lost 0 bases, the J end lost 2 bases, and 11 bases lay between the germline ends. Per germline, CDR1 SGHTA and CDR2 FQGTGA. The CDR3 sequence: CASSLTGSGAYEQYF. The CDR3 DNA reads TGTGCCAGCAGCTTAACGGGTAGCGGAGCCTACGAGCAGTACTTC.

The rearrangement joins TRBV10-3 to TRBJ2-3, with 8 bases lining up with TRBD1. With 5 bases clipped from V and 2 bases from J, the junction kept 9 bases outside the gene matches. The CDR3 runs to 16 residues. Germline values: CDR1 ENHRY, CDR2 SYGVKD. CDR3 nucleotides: TGTGCCATCAGTACCCCGACAGGGGCGCACACAGATACGCAGTATTTT. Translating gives CAISTPTGAHTDTQYF.

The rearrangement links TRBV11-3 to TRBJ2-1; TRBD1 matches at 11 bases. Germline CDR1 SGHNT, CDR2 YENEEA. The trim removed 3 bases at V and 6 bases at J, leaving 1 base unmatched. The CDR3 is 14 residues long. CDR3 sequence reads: CASSFGTGGNEQFF. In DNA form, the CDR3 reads TGTGCCAGCAGCTTTGGGACAGGGGGCAATGAGCAGTTCTTC.

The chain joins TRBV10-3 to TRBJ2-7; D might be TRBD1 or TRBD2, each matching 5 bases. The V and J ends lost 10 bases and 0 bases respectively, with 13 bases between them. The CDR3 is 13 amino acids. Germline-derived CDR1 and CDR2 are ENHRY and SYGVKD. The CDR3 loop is CATRGTSSYEQYF. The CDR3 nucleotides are TGTGCCACGAGGGGCACAAGCTCCTACGAGCAGTACTTC.

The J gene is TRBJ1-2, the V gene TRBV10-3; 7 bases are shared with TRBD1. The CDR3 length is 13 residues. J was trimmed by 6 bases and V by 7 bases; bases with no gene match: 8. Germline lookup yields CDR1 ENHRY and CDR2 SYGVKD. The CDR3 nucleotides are TGTGCCATCACTTCCGGGACAGAGCATGGCTACACCTTC. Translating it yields CAITSGTEHGYTF.

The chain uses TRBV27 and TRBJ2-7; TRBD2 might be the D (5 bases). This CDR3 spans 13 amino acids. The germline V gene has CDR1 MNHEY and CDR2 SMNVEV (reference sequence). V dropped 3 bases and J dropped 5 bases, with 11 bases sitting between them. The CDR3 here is CASSFWGADEQYF. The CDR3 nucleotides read TGTGCCAGCAGTTTTTGGGGAGCGGACGAGCAGTACTTC.